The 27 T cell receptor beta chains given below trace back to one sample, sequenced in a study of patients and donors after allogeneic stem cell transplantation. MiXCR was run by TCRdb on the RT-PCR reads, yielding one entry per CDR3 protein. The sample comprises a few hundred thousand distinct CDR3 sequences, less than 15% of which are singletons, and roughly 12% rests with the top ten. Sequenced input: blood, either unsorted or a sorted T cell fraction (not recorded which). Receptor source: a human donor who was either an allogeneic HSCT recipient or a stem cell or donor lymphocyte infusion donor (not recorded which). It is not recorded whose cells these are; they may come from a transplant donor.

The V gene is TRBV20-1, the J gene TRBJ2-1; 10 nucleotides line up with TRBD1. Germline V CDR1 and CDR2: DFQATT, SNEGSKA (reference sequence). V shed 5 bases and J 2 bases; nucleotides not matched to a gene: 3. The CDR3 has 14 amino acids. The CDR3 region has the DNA TGCAGTGCTTCCGGGACAGGGGCCTACAATGAGCAGTTCTTC. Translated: CSASGTGAYNEQFF.

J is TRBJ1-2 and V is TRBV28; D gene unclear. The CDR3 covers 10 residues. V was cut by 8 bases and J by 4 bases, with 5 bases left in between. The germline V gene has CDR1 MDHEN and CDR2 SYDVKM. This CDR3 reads CASRSYGYTF. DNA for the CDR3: TGTGCCAGCCGCAGCTATGGCTACACCTTC.

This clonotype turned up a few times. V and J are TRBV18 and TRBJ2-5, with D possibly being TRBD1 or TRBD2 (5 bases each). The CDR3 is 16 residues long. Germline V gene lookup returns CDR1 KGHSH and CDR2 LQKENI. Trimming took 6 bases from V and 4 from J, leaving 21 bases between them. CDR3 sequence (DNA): TGTGCCAGCTCTCGATCGGGACCCTCGGTAGGAGAGACCCAGTACTTC. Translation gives CASSRSGPSVGETQYF.

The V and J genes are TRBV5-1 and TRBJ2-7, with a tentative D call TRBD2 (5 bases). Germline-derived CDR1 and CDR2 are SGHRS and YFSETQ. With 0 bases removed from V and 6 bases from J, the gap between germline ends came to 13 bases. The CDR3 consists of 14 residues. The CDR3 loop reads CASSLEGFRGEQYF. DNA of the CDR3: TGCGCCAGCAGCTTGGAAGGTTTCCGGGGCGAGCAGTACTTC.

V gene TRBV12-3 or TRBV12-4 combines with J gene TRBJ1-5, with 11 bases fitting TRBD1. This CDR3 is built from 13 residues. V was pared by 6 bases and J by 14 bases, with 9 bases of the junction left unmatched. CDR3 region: CASSPRDRGREHF. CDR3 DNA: TGTGCCAGCAGCCCCCGGGACAGGGGGAGAGAGCATTTT.

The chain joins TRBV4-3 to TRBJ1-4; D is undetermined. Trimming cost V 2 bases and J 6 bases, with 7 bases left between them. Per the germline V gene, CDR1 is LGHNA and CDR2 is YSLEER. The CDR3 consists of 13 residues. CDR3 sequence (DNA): TGCGCCAGCAGCCAAAGATCCGATGAAAAACTGTTTTTT. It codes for CASSQRSDEKLFF.

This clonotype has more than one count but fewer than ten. CDR3 nucleotides: TGTGCCAGCAGGAATACAGCGAGTGAGCAGTTCTTC. This codes for CASRNTASEQFF. The J gene is TRBJ2-1, the V gene TRBV12-3 or TRBV12-4; D is undetermined. V shed 6 bases and J shed 9 bases, with 12 bases lying between them. CDR3 length: 12 amino acids.

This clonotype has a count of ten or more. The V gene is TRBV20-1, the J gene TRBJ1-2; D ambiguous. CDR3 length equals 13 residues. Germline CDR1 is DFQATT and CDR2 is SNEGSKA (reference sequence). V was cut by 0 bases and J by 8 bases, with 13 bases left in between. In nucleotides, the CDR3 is TGCAGTGCTAGAGAATATGAGGGAAAAGGCTACACCTTC. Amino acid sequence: CSAREYEGKGYTF.

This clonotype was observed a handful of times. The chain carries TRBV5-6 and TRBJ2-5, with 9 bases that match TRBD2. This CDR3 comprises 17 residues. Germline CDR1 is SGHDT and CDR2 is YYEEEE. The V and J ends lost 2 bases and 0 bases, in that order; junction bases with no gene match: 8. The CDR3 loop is CASSLISGGSYQETQYF. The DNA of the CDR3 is TGTGCCAGCAGCTTAATTAGCGGGGGCTCGTACCAAGAGACCCAGTACTTC.

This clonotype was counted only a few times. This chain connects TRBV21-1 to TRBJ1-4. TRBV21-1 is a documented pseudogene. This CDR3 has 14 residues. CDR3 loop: CASSNECSNEKLFF. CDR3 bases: TGTGCCAGCAGCAACGAGTGTTCTAATGAAAAACTGTTTTTT.

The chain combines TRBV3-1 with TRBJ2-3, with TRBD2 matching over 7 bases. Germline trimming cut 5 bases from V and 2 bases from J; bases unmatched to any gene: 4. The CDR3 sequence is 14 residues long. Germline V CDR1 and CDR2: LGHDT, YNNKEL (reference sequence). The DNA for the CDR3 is TGTGCCAGCAGCTCCAGCGGGGCCACAGATACGCAGTATTTT. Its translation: CASSSSGATDTQYF.

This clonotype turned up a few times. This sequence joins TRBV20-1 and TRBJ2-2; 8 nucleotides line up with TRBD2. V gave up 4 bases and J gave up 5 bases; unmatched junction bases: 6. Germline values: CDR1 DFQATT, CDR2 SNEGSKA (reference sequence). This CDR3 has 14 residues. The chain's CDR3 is CSAIPGGGTGELFF. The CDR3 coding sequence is TGCAGTGCTATTCCGGGAGGGGGGACCGGGGAGCTGTTTTTT.

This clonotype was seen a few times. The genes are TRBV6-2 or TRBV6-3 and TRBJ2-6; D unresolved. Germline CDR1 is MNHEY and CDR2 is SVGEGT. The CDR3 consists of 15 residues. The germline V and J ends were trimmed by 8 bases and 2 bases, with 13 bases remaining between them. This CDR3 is CASGTGRAGANVLTF. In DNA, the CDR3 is TGTGCCAGCGGAACTGGACGGGCTGGGGCCAACGTCCTGACTTTC.

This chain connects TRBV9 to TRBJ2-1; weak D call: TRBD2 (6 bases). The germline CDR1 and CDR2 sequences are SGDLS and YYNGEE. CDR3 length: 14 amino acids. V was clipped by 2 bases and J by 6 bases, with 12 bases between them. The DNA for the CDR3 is TGTGCCAGCAGCGTTCGACTAGTCGCCAATGAGCAGTTCTTC. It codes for CASSVRLVANEQFF.

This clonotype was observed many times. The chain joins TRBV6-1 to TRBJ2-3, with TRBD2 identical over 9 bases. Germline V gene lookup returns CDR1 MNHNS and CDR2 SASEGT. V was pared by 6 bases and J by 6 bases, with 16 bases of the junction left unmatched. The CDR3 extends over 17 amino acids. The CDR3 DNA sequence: TGTGCCAGCAGCGGAGCGGGGGGCAGGGGATTTCTCGATACGCAGTATTTT. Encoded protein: CASSGAGGRGFLDTQYF.

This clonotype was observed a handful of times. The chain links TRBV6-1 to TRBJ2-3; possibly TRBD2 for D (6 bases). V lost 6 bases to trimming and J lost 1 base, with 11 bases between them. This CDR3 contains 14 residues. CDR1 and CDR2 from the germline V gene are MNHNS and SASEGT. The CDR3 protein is CASRLAFGTDTQYF. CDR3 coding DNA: TGTGCCAGCAGGCTAGCGTTCGGCACAGATACGCAGTATTTT.

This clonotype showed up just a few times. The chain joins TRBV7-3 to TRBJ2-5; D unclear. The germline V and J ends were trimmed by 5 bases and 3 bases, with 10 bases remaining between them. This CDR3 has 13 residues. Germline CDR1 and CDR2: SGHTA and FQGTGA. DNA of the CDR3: TGTGCCAGCAGCCGGTCCATTGAAGAGACCCAGTACTTC. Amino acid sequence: CASSRSIEETQYF. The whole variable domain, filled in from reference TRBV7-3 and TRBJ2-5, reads GAGVSQTPSNKVTEKGKYVELRCDPISGHTALYWYRQSLGQGPEFLIYFQGTGAADDSGLPNDRFFAVRPEGSVSTLKIQRTERGDSAVYLCASSRSIEETQYFGPGTRLLVL.

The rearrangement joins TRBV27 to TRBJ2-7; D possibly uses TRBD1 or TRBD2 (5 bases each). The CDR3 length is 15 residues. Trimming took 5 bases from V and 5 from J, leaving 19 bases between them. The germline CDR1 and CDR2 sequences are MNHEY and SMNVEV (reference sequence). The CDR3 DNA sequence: TGTGCCAGCAGTGCTACCGGGACGCGGGTCCACGAGCAGTACTTC. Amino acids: CASSATGTRVHEQYF.

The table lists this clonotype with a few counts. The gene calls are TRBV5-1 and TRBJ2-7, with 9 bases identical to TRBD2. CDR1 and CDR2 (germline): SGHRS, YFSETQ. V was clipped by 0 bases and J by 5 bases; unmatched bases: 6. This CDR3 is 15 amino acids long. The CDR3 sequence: CASSLVGGRGDEQYF. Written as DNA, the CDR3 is TGCGCCAGCAGCTTGGTCGGCGGGAGGGGGGACGAGCAGTACTTC.

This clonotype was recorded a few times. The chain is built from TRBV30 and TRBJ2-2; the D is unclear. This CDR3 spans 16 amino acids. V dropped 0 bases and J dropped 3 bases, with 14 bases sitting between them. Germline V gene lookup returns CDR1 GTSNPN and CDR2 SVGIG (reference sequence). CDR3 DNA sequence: TGTGCCTGGAGTGTTCGGAAAGGCGCAGACACCGGGGAGCTGTTTTTT. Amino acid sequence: CAWSVRKGADTGELFF.

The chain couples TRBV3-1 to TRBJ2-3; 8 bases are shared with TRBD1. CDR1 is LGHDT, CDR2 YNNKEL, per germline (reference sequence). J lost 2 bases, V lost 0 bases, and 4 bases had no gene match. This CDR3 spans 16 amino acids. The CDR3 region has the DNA TGTGCCAGCAGCCAAGACAGGGGGCGGGTCACAGATACGCAGTATTTT. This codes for CASSQDRGRVTDTQYF.

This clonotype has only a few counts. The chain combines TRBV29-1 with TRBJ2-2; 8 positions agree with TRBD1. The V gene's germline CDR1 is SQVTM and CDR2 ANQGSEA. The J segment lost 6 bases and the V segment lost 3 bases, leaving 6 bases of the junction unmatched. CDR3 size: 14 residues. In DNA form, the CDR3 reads TGCAGCGTTGATTACGGACAGGGTTCCGGGGAGCTGTTTTTT. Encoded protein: CSVDYGQGSGELFF.

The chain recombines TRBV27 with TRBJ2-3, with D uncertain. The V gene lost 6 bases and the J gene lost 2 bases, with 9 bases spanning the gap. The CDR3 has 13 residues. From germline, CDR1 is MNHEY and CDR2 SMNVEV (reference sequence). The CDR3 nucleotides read TGTGCCAGCAGCTTACGAATCACAGATACGCAGTATTTT. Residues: CASSLRITDTQYF.

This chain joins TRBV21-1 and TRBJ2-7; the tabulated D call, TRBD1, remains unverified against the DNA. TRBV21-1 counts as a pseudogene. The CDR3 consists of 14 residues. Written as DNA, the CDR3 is TGTGCCAGCACCTCCCGGGACAACTCCTACGAGCAGTACTTC. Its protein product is CASTSRDNSYEQYF.

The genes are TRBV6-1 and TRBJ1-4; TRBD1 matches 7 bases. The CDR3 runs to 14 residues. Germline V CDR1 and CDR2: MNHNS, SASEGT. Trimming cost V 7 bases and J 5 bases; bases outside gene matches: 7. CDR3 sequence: CASNPGQRNEKLFF. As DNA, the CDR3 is TGTGCCAGCAATCCGGGACAGCGGAATGAAAAACTGTTTTTT.

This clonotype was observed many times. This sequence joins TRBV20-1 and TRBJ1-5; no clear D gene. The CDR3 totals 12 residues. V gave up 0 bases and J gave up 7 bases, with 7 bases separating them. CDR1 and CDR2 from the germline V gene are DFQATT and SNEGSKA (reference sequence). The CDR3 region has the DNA TGCAGTGCTAGAGATCGGGGACAGCCCCAGCATTTT. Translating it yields CSARDRGQPQHF.

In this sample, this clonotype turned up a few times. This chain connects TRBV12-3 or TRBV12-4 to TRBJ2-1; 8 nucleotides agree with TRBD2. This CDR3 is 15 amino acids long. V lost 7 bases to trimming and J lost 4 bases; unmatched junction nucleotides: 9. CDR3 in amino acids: CASTRLSGTYNEQFF. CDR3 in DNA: TGTGCCAGCACCCGCCTTAGCGGGACATACAATGAGCAGTTCTTC.